The source of this TCR beta chain is a study of T cells in Graves' hyperthyroidism and ophthalmopathy (dated by TCRdb to between 2018 and 2020). Some background on the complete study: Peripheral blood was collected at initial diagnosis, before any treatment. TCR V-J signatures able to tell the groups apart were searched for in a discovery cohort of some 97 patients, of whom over 40 had Graves' ophthalmopathy and roughly 58 had stable Graves' hyperthyroidism. According to the paper, TCR Vbeta CDR3 sequencing was carried out on some 130 peripheral blood samples, which came from some 41 ophthalmopathy, approximately 78 hyperthyroidism and roughly 17 progressor patients. An independent validation cohort of fewer than 20 hyperthyroidism patients and 15 or so patients who later progressed to ophthalmopathy tested prospective prediction of ophthalmopathy. For training and testing, the 95 to 100 patients in the discovery cohort were randomly divided in a 7:3 ratio. Thyroid tissue and blood T-cell repertoires from more than five Graves' hyperthyroidism patients were also compared in the study. Once sampling was done, hyperthyroidism patients were given methimazole at a starting dose of 30 mg daily, whereas ophthalmopathy patients were given high-dose intravenous methylprednisolone.

The research as a whole found: A 13 V-J signature model separated ophthalmopathy from stable hyperthyroidism, with over 85% sensitivity and 81.08% specificity in cross-validation and 80%/75% in testing. No statistical method was used to fix the sample size in advance, and group allocation was not hidden from the investigators. Most expanded thyroid clonotypes (frequency above 0.001) were also detected in blood, a finding suggesting that blood repertoires may reflect thyroid immune responses. In validation, progression to ophthalmopathy was predicted by the model with more than 65% sensitivity and nearly 75% specificity, a median of around 5.9 months before onset.

The hyperthyroidism patients were between 18 and 65 years old and newly diagnosed, with a disease duration of less than 2 months. Exclusion was applied to patients with uncontrolled infections, other autoimmune diseases, pregnancy or lactation. Diagnoses were based on clinical symptoms, serum thyroxine and TRAb, thyroid ultrasound and orbital computed tomography. Blood from progressor patients was drawn when they were first diagnosed with hyperthyroidism, before any ophthalmopathy symptoms appeared. PBMCs were separated from 8 to 10 ml of fresh peripheral blood using Ficoll-Paque density gradient centrifugation. Patients classed as progressors first received a Graves' hyperthyroidism diagnosis and then went on to develop ophthalmopathy during follow-up. Total RNA was extracted using Trizol reagent, and RNA quality was assessed on an Agilent 2100 Bioanalyzer. The CDR3 starts with the cysteine, ends with the phenylalanine, and has 14 residues. Only CDR3 DNA is held: 42 bases, read in frame from base 1. V is pared back by 0 bases and J by 10 bases, with 13 bases lying between the germline termini. As encoded in the germline V gene (reference sequence), CDR1 is SEHNR while CDR2 is FQNEAQ.

The sample holds many counts of this clonotype. Its antigen remains undetermined. No quality values exist for individual bases; no much larger clone is one base distant. The TCR beta CDR3 regions were amplified from the RNA transcripts. A first-round RT-PCR of the TCR CDR3 used the HTBI primer set with the Qiagen OneStep RT-PCR kit. A second multiplex PCR round built the libraries, followed by size selection and purification. Libraries were sequenced paired-end with 100 bp reads on an Illumina HiSeq2000. As for how the authors treated the data: SOAPnuke was used to process the raw data, with reads discarded if the reads contained adapters or uncalled bases, had a mean Phred below 15, or lacked an exact constant-primer or identifier match. COPE v1.2.5 was used to merge high-quality paired reads, and clonotypes were defined as unique nucleotide sequences. MiTCR v1.1 was used to align clonotypes to the IMGT TRBV, TRBD and TRBJ reference segments. The analysis was restricted to V-J combinations with a frequency above 0.0001, which together covered roughly 99% of the repertoires. A TCS score was defined as the ratio between F50 (clonal expansion) and ExV (chaos), using BLOSUM62-based TCRdist between CDR3 peptides within each V-J. Welch's t-statistics and random forest reduced roughly 530 V-J features to 13, which were used in a naive Bayes classifier (R e1071). The public reads were reprocessed in TCRdb via fastp at Q25 and MiXCR, keeping in-frame beta chains. Each entry merges the rows of one CDR3 protein and shows their most common DNA and genes. The V and J calls follow TCRdb's processing rather than the paper's. Present in this sample are 370,000 or so distinct CDR3 sequences, around a sixth of which were seen just once. The ten largest account for around a quarter of the sample.

The specimen was blood. The V and J segments used are TRBV7-9 and TRBJ2-1; the D gene is possibly TRBD1, with 5 bases matching. This receptor was identified in a young woman with Graves' hyperthyroidism that later progressed to Graves' ophthalmopathy. CDR3 sequence: CASSLAPGPREQFF. The DNA sequence reads TGTGCCAGCAGCTTAGCGCCAGGGCCTAGGGAGCAGTTCTTC.